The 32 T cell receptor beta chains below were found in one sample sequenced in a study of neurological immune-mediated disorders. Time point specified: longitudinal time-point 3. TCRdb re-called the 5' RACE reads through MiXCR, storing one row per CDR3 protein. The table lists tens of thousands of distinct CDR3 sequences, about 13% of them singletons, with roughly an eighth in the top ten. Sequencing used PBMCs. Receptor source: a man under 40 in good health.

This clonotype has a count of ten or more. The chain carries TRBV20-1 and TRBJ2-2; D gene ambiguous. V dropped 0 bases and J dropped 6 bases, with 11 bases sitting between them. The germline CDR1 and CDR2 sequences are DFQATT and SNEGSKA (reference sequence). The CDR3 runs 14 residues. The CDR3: CSARDQRRAGELFF. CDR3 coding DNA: TGCAGTGCTAGAGATCAGCGTAGAGCCGGGGAGCTGTTTTTT.

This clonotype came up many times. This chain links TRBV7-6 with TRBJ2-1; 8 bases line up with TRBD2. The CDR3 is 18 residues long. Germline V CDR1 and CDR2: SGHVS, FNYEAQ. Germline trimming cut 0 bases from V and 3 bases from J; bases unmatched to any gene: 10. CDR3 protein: CASSLALPVAGFYNEQFF. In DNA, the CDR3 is TGTGCCAGCAGCTTAGCCCTCCCGGTAGCGGGATTCTACAATGAGCAGTTCTTC.

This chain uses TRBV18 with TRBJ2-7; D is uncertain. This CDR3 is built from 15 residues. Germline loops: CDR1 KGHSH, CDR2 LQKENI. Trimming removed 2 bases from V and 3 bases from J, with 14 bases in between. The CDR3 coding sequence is TGTGCCAGCTCACCATCTTACCTGGAGAACTACGAGCAGTACTTC. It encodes CASSPSYLENYEQYF.

The CDR3 DNA follows: TGCGCCAGCAGCTTGTTACAGGGGGCCGGAGATACGCAGTATTTT. Its protein product is CASSLLQGAGDTQYF. The rearrangement uses TRBV5-1 and TRBJ2-3; 9 nucleotides agree with TRBD1. The J segment lost 5 bases and the V segment lost 1 base, leaving 5 bases of the junction unmatched. Looked up from germline, CDR1 is SGHRS and CDR2 is YFSETQ. The length of the CDR3 is 15 residues. Combining the CDR3 with reference TRBV5-1 and TRBJ2-3 gives the whole variable domain KAGVTQTPRYLIKTRGQQVTLSCSPISGHRSVSWYQQTPGQGLQFLFEYFSETQRNKGNFPGRFSGRQFSNSRSEMNVSTLELGDSALYLCASSLLQGAGDTQYFGPGTRLTVL.

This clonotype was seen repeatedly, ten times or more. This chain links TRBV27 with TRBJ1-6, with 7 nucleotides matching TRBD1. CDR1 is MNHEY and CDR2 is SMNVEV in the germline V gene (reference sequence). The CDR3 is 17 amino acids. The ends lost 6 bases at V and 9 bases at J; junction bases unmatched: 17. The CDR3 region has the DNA TGTGCCAGCAGCCTCAAACCTTACACAGGGGAAGGTTCACCCCTCCACTTT. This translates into CASSLKPYTGEGSPLHF.

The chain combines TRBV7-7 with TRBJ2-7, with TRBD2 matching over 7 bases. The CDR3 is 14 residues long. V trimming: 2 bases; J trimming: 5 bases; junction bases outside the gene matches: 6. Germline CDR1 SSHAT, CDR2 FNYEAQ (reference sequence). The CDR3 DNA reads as TGTGCCAGCAGCTTATCATATGGGGGGGACGAGCAGTACTTC. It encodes CASSLSYGGDEQYF.

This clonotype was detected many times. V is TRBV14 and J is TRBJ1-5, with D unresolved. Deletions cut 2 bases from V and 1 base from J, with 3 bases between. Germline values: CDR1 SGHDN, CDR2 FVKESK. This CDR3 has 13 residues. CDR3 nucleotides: TGTGCCAGCAGCCAATCCAGCAATCAGCCCCAGCATTTT. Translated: CASSQSSNQPQHF. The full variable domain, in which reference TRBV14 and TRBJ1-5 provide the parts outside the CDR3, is EAGVTQFPSHSVIEKGQTVTLRCDPISGHDNLYWYRRVMGKEIKFLLHFVKESKQDESGMPNNRFLAERTGGTYSTLKVQPAELEDSGVYFCASSQSSNQPQHFGDGTRLSIL.

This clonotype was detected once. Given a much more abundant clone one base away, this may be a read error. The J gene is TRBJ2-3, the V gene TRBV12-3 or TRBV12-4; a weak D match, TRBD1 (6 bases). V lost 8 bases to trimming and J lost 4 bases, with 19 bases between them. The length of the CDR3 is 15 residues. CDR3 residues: CASGQTTGGSDTQYF. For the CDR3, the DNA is TGTGCCAGCGGGCAGACGACAGGTGGGTCAGATACGCAGTATTTT.

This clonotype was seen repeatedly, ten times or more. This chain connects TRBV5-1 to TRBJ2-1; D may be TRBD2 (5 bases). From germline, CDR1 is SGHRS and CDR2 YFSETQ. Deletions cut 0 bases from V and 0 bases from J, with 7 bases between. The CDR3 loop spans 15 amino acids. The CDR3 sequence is CASSLVGSSYNEQFF. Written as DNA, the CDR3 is TGCGCCAGCAGCTTGGTGGGGAGCTCCTACAATGAGCAGTTCTTC.

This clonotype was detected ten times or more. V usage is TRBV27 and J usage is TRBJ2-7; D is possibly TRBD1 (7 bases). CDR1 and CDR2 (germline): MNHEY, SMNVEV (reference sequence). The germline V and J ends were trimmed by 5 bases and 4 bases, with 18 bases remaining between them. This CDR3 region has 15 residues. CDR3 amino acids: CASSGGGVDLYEQYF. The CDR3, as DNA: TGTGCCAGCAGTGGAGGGGGCGTAGATCTGTACGAGCAGTACTTC.

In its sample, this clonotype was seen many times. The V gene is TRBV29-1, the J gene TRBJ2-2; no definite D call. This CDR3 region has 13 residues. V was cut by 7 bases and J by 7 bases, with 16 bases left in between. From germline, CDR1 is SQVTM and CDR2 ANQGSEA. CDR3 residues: CSAFLWVGGELFF. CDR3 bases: TGCAGCGCTTTCCTCTGGGTCGGCGGGGAGCTGTTTTTT.

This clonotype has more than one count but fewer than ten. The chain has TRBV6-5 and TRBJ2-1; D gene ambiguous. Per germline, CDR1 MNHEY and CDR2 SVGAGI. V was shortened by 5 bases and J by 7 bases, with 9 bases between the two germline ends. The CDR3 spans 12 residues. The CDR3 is CASSPRSNEQFF. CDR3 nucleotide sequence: TGTGCCAGCAGTCCCCGGAGTAATGAGCAGTTCTTC.

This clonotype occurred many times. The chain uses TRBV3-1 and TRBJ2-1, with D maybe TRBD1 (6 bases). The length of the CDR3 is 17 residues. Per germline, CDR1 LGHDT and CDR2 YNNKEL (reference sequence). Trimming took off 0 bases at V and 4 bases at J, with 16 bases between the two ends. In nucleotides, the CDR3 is TGTGCCAGCAGCCAAGAGGGGGCAGGACCACTGTACAATGAGCAGTTCTTC. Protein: CASSQEGAGPLYNEQFF.

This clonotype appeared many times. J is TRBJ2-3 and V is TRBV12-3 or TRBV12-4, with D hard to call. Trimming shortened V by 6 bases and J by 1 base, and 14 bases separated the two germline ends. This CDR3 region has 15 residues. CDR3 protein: CASSLLDFGTDTQYF. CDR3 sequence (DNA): TGTGCCAGCAGCCTCTTAGATTTCGGCACAGATACGCAGTATTTT.

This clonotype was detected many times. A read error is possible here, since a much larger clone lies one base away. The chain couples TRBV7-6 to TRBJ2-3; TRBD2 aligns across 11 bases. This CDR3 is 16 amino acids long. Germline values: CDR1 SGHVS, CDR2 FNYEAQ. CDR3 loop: CANSLATSGIPDTQYF. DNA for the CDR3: TGTGCCAACAGCTTAGCGACTAGCGGGATCCCAGATACGCAGTATTTT.

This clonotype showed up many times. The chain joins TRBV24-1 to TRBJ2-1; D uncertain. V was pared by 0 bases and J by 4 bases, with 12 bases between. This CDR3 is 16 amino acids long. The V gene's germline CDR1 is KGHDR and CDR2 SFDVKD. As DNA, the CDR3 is TGTGCCACCAGTGATTTGGTTGCGGACGGGTACAATGAGCAGTTCTTC. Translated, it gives CATSDLVADGYNEQFF.

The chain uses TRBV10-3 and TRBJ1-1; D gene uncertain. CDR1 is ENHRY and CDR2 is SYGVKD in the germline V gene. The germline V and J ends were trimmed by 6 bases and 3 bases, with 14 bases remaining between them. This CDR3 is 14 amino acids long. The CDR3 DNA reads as TGTGCCATCAGGAACCCGGGTTTCGACACTGAAGCTTTCTTT. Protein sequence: CAIRNPGFDTEAFF.

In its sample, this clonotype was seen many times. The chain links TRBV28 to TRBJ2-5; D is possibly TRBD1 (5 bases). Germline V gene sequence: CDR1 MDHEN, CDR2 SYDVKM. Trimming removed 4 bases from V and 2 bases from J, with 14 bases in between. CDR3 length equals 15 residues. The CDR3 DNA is TGTGCCAGCAGTTCCATCAGGGCTGCGCAAGAGACCCAGTACTTC. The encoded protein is CASSSIRAAQETQYF.

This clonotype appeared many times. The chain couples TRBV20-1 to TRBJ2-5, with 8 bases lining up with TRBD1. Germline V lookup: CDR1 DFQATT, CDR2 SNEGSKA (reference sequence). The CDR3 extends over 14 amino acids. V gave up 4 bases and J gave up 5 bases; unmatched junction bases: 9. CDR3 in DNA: TGCAGTGCTAATCAGGGGGCCGCGTGGGAGACCCAGTACTTC. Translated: CSANQGAAWETQYF.

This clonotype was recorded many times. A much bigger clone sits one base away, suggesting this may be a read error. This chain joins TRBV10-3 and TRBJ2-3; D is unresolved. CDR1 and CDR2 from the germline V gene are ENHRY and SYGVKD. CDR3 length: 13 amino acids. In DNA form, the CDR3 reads TGTACCATCAGTGAGTCTTTAGGAGATACGCAGTATTTT. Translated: CTISESLGDTQYF.

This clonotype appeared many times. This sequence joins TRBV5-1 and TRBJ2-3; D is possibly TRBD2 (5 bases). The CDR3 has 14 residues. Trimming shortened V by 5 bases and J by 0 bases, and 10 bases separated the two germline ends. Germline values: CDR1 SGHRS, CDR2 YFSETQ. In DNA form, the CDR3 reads TGCGCCAGCAGTTCGCCGGGGAGCACAGATACGCAGTATTTT. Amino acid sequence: CASSSPGSTDTQYF. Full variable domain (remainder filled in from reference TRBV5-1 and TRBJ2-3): KAGVTQTPRYLIKTRGQQVTLSCSPISGHRSVSWYQQTPGQGLQFLFEYFSETQRNKGNFPGRFSGRQFSNSRSEMNVSTLELGDSALYLCASSSPGSTDTQYFGPGTRLTVL.

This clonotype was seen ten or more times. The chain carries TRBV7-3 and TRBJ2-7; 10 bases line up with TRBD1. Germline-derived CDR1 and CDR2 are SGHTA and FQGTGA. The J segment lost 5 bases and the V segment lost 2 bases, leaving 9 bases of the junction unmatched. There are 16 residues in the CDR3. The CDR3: CASSLAGTGANHEQYF. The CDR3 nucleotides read TGTGCCAGCAGCTTAGCCGGGACAGGGGCGAACCACGAGCAGTACTTC.

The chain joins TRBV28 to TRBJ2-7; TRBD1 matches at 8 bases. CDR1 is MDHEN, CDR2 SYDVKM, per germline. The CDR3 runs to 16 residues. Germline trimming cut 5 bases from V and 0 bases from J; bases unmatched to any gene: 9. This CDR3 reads CASSPWAGGASYEQYF. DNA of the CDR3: TGTGCCAGCAGTCCATGGGCAGGGGGCGCCTCCTACGAGCAGTACTTC.

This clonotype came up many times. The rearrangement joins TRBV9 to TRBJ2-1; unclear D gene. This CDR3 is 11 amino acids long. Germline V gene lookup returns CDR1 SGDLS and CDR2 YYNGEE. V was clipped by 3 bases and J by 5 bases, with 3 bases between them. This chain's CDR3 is CASSGNNEQFF. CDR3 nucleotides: TGTGCCAGCAGCGGGAACAATGAGCAGTTCTTC.

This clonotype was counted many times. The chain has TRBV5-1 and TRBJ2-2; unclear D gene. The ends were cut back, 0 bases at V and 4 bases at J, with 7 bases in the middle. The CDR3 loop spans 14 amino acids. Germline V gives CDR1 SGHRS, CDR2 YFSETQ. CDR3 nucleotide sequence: TGCGCCAGCAGCTTGGTACGGCCCACCGGGGAGCTGTTTTTT. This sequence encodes CASSLVRPTGELFF.

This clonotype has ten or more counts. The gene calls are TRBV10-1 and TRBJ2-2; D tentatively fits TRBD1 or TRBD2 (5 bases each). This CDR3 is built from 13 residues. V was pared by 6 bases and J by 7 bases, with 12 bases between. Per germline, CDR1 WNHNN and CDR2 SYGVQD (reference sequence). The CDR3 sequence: CASSPGTVGELFF. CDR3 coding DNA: TGCGCCAGCAGCCCTGGGACCGTCGGGGAGCTGTTTTTT.

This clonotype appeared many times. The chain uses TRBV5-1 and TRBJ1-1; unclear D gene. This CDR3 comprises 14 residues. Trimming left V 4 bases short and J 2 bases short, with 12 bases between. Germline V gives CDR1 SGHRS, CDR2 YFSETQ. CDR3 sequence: CASSQDPSNTEAFF. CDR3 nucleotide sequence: TGCGCCAGCAGCCAGGACCCGAGCAACACTGAAGCTTTCTTT.

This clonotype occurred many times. The CDR3: CSWKRTLAQETQYF. In DNA, the CDR3 is TGCAGCTGGAAGAGAACCTTAGCACAAGAGACCCAGTACTTC. The gene calls are TRBV29-1 and TRBJ2-5; D remains ambiguous. This CDR3 contains 14 residues. With 8 bases removed from V and 2 bases from J, the gap between germline ends came to 18 bases. Germline loops: CDR1 SQVTM, CDR2 ANQGSEA.

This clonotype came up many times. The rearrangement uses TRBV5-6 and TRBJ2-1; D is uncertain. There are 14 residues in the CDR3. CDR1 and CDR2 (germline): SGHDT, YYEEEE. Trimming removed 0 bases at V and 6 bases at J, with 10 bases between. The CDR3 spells CASSLESVFNEQFF. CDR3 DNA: TGTGCCAGCAGCTTGGAGAGCGTCTTCAATGAGCAGTTCTTC.

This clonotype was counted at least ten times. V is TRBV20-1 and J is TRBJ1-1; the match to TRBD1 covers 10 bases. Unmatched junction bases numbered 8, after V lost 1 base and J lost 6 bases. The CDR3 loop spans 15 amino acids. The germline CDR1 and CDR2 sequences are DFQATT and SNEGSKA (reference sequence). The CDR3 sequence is CSARALDRGRAEAFF. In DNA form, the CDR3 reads TGCAGTGCTAGAGCCCTAGACAGGGGGCGGGCTGAAGCTTTCTTT.

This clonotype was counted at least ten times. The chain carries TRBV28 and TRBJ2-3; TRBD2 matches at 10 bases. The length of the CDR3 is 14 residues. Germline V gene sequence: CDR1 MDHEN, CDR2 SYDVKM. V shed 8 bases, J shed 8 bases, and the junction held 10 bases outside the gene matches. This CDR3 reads CASGLAAIKLTQYF. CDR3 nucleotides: TGTGCCAGCGGACTAGCGGCCATCAAGCTTACGCAGTATTTT.

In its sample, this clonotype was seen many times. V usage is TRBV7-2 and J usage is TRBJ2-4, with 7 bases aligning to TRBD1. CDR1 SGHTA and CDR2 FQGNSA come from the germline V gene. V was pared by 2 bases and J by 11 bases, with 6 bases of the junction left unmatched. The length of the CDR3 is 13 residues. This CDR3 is CASSLPGQNFQYF. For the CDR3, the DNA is TGTGCCAGCAGCTTACCGGGACAGAACTTTCAGTACTTC.